These 29 T cell receptor beta chains were all obtained from the same sample, sequenced in a study of CD8 T cells in ankylosing spondylitis. Each CDR3 protein gets one entry after TCRdb re-called the 5' RACE reads with MiXCR. There are 350,000 to 400,000 distinct CDR3 sequences in the sample; approximately 20% occur only once, and around 13% lies in the top ten. The sequenced sample was blood, either unsorted or a sorted T cell fraction (not recorded which). These receptor sequences come from a male donor with ankylosing spondylitis or in good health (not recorded which).

This clonotype was observed a few times. The chain employs TRBV29-1 and TRBJ1-2; TRBD1 might be the D (5 bases). The CDR3 has 13 amino acids. The germline gives CDR1 SQVTM, CDR2 ANQGSEA. V dropped 8 bases and J dropped 2 bases, with 15 bases sitting between them. In nucleotides, the CDR3 is TGCAGCTTCAAGACGGAGGGGAACTATGGCTACACCTTC. It codes for CSFKTEGNYGYTF.

This clonotype has only a few counts. The chain has TRBV25-1 and TRBJ2-1; TRBD1 is a possible D gene (6 bases). The CDR3 loop spans 13 amino acids. Germline V gives CDR1 MGHDK, CDR2 SYGVNS. V lost 1 base and J lost 14, with 15 bases in between. The CDR3 DNA follows: TGTGCCAGCAGTGAATGTGGACAGTGCCTGGAGTTCTTC. It yields the protein CASSECGQCLEFF.

J is TRBJ2-7 and V is TRBV19, with 10 positions matching TRBD2. The germline V gene has CDR1 LNHDA and CDR2 SQIVND (reference sequence). J lost 0 bases, V lost 6 bases, and 8 bases had no gene match. The CDR3 is 16 residues long. The CDR3 reads CASSRGLAEISYEQYF. DNA for the CDR3: TGTGCCAGTAGCCGCGGACTAGCGGAGATCTCCTACGAGCAGTACTTC.

This clonotype was counted between two and nine times. The chain couples TRBV12-3 or TRBV12-4 to TRBJ2-7, with unresolved D. CDR3 length: 13 amino acids. Trimming shortened V by 5 bases and J by 0 bases, and 8 bases separated the two germline ends. In DNA form, the CDR3 reads TGTGCCAGCAGTGTACCGAGCTCCTACGAGCAGTACTTC. Encoded protein: CASSVPSSYEQYF.

This clonotype was seen more than once but under ten times. J is TRBJ1-5 and V is TRBV7-9; possible D gene TRBD1, 6 bases. This CDR3 has 15 residues. Germline CDR1 SEHNR, CDR2 FQNEAQ (reference sequence). V was clipped by 2 bases and J by 7 bases, with 15 bases between them. The chain's CDR3 is CASSLSTDRGQPQHF. The CDR3 DNA reads as TGTGCCAGCAGCTTAAGTACGGACAGAGGGCAGCCCCAGCATTTT.

This sequence joins TRBV12-3 or TRBV12-4 and TRBJ2-1, with 9 bases fitting TRBD2. The CDR3 extends over 15 amino acids. Trimming removed 5 bases from V and 4 bases from J; junction bases left unmatched: 6. CDR3 residues: CASSPLAGLYNEQFF. In DNA, the CDR3 is TGTGCCAGCAGTCCTCTAGCGGGGCTGTACAATGAGCAGTTCTTC.

This chain connects TRBV5-1 to TRBJ2-4; a weak D match, TRBD2 (6 bases). With 5 bases removed from V and 0 bases from J, the gap between germline ends came to 15 bases. CDR1 and CDR2 (germline): SGHRS, YFSETQ. This CDR3 has 16 amino acids. The CDR3 region is CASSGGEVGAKNIQYF. The CDR3, as DNA: TGCGCCAGCAGTGGTGGGGAGGTGGGAGCCAAAAACATTCAGTACTTC. The full variable domain, rest sourced from reference TRBV5-1 and TRBJ2-4, is KAGVTQTPRYLIKTRGQQVTLSCSPISGHRSVSWYQQTPGQGLQFLFEYFSETQRNKGNFPGRFSGRQFSNSRSEMNVSTLELGDSALYLCASSGGEVGAKNIQYFGAGTRLSVL.

This clonotype was seen more than once but under ten times. The V call is TRBV10-3, the J call TRBJ1-4, with D perhaps TRBD1 (5 bases). This CDR3 contains 15 residues. Germline CDR1 reads ENHRY; CDR2 reads SYGVKD. The ends were cut back, 3 bases at V and 0 bases at J, with 8 bases in the middle. The CDR3 DNA sequence: TGTGCCATCAGTGAATCGGGGCCAACTAATGAAAAACTGTTTTTT. It translates to CAISESGPTNEKLFF.

The chain is built from TRBV12-3 or TRBV12-4 and TRBJ2-3, with 11 bases fitting TRBD2. There are 16 residues in the CDR3. V gave up 6 bases and J gave up 0 bases; unmatched junction bases: 5. The CDR3 nucleotides are TGTGCCAGCAGGGCTAGCGGGGGGACTAGCACAGATACGCAGTATTTT. The encoded protein is CASRASGGTSTDTQYF.

This clonotype has just a few counts. This rearrangement joins TRBV29-1 to TRBJ2-1; 10 nucleotides align to TRBD2. Germline values: CDR1 SQVTM, CDR2 ANQGSEA. V gave up 3 bases and J gave up 5 bases; unmatched junction bases: 7. The CDR3 runs to 15 residues. In DNA, the CDR3 is TGCAGCGTTGAGGGGCTAGCGGGGGCTCACAATGAGCAGTTCTTC. Protein sequence: CSVEGLAGAHNEQFF.

This clonotype was seen ten or more times. The chain combines TRBV4-1 with TRBJ2-5; D is unclear. The ends were cut back, 0 bases at V and 2 bases at J, with 10 bases in the middle. The CDR3 contains 15 residues. CDR1 is MGHRA, CDR2 YSYEKL, per germline. CDR3 sequence reads: CASSQDGVLQETQYF. DNA for the CDR3: TGCGCCAGCAGCCAAGATGGGGTACTACAAGAGACCCAGTACTTC.

The V call is TRBV20-1, the J call TRBJ2-7; D not certain. Germline values: CDR1 DFQATT, CDR2 SNEGSKA (reference sequence). The CDR3 contains 13 residues. Trimming removed 3 bases from V and 0 bases from J, with 9 bases in between. This CDR3 reads CSASSRTSYEQYF. In DNA, the CDR3 is TGCAGTGCTAGTTCCAGGACCTCCTACGAGCAGTACTTC.

V gene TRBV27 combines with J gene TRBJ2-7, with D unclear. The ends were cut back, 5 bases at V and 4 bases at J, with 12 bases in the middle. CDR1 and CDR2 (germline): MNHEY, SMNVEV (reference sequence). This CDR3 is built from 13 residues. The CDR3 loop reads CASSPRTQYEQYF. The CDR3 nucleotides are TGTGCCAGCAGTCCCAGGACCCAATACGAGCAGTACTTC.

This clonotype came up a few times. The V and J genes are TRBV6-2 or TRBV6-3 and TRBJ2-2; D is perhaps TRBD1 (6 bases). The ends were cut back, 1 base at V and 1 base at J, with 10 bases in the middle. Per the germline V gene, CDR1 is MNHEY and CDR2 is SVGEGT. The CDR3 runs 16 residues. Written as DNA, the CDR3 is TGTGCCAGCAGTTACTTCACAGGGATGAACACCGGGGAGCTGTTTTTT. As protein: CASSYFTGMNTGELFF.

The gene calls are TRBV5-1 and TRBJ2-1, with 12 bases matching TRBD2. Trimming removed 4 bases from V and 9 bases from J; junction bases left unmatched: 8. Germline CDR1 is SGHRS and CDR2 is YFSETQ. CDR3 length: 15 amino acids. DNA for the CDR3: TGCGCCAGCAGCGCCTCTAGCGGGGGGGTCGGTGAGCAGTTCTTC. This codes for CASSASSGGVGEQFF.

The rearrangement links TRBV7-9 to TRBJ1-2; TRBD1 is a possible D gene (5 bases). Germline V gives CDR1 SEHNR, CDR2 FQNEAQ (reference sequence). Trimming removed 5 bases at V and 1 base at J, with 11 bases between. CDR3 length equals 14 residues. CDR3 sequence reads: CASSIPTVNYGYTF. The DNA of the CDR3 is TGTGCCAGCAGCATACCGACAGTTAACTATGGCTACACCTTC.

A few counts support this clonotype. The chain links TRBV28 to TRBJ1-5; D uncertain. Trimming stripped 6 bases from V and 3 bases from J, with 12 bases between. Germline V lookup: CDR1 MDHEN, CDR2 SYDVKM. The CDR3 sequence is 14 residues long. CDR3 loop: CASSNPGSNQPQHF. The DNA for the CDR3 is TGTGCCAGCAGCAATCCCGGGTCCAATCAGCCCCAGCATTTT.

The chain uses TRBV5-2 and TRBJ2-1; the table's D call TRBD2 went unverified against the DNA. TRBV5-2 is deemed a pseudogene. The CDR3 consists of 13 residues. CDR3 DNA: TGTGCCAGCAGCTCTGGGCGGGGGGATGAGCAGTTCTTC. Translating it yields CASSSGRGDEQFF.

As DNA, the CDR3 is TGCGCCAGCAGCTTGGCCGGCGAGGGGAAGTTCTTC. Translation: CASSLAGEGKFF. This chain joins TRBV5-1 and TRBJ2-1; either TRBD1 or TRBD2 may fit D (5 bases each). Trimming removed 0 bases from V and 14 bases from J, with 12 bases in between. Germline CDR1 is SGHRS and CDR2 is YFSETQ. This CDR3 has 12 residues. Full variable domain (remainder filled in from reference TRBV5-1 and TRBJ2-1): KAGVTQTPRYLIKTRGQQVTLSCSPISGHRSVSWYQQTPGQGLQFLFEYFSETQRNKGNFPGRFSGRQFSNSRSEMNVSTLELGDSALYLCASSLAGEGKFFGPGTRLTVL.

The chain has TRBV27 and TRBJ2-3; D uncertain. V was shortened by 3 bases and J by 2 bases, with 15 bases between the two germline ends. Germline V lookup: CDR1 MNHEY, CDR2 SMNVEV (reference sequence). This CDR3 is 16 amino acids long. The CDR3 is CASSLTGDQYTDTQYF. The CDR3 DNA is TGTGCCAGCAGTTTGACTGGTGACCAGTACACAGATACGCAGTATTTT.

The rearrangement joins TRBV15 to TRBJ2-1; tentative D call: TRBD1 (6 bases). The germline gives CDR1 LNHNV, CDR2 YYDKDF (reference sequence). This CDR3 comprises 13 residues. The V gene lost 6 bases and the J gene lost 8 bases, with 14 bases spanning the gap. The chain's CDR3 is CATSGQPWDEQFF. DNA of the CDR3: TGTGCCACCAGTGGACAGCCCTGGGATGAGCAGTTCTTC.

A few counts support this clonotype. The chain employs TRBV28 and TRBJ2-2, with D perhaps matching TRBD2 (7 bases). The V end lost 4 bases, the J end lost 4 bases, and 13 bases lay between the germline ends. Germline V gene data show CDR1 as MDHEN and CDR2 as SYDVKM. The CDR3 consists of 15 residues. The CDR3 DNA follows: TGTGCCAGCAGTTCACGCGGGGGCACCACCGGGGAGCTGTTTTTT. Encoded protein: CASSSRGGTTGELFF.

The chain employs TRBV6-1 and TRBJ2-1; 7 nucleotides match TRBD2. Germline V gives CDR1 MNHNS, CDR2 SASEGT. V trimming: 2 bases; J trimming: 8 bases; junction bases outside the gene matches: 6. The CDR3 has 14 amino acids. CDR3 DNA sequence: TGTGCCAGCAGTGAAAATAGCGGGTGGCATGAGCAGTTCTTC. This translates into CASSENSGWHEQFF.

This clonotype was counted a few times. The chain uses TRBV4-1 and TRBJ2-1; 9 bases align to TRBD2. The trim removed 0 bases at V and 12 bases at J, leaving 3 bases unmatched. CDR1 is MGHRA, CDR2 YSYEKL, per germline. This CDR3 comprises 13 residues. Here the CDR3 reads CASSQDDSGGQFF. CDR3 DNA: TGCGCCAGCAGCCAAGATGATAGCGGGGGGCAGTTCTTC.

In this sample, this clonotype turned up a few times. The V call is TRBV7-8, the J call TRBJ2-1, with D possibly matching TRBD2 (6 bases). The CDR3 length is 14 residues. From germline, CDR1 is SGHVS and CDR2 FQNEAQ. The V end lost 2 bases, the J end lost 9 bases, and 14 bases lay between the germline ends. CDR3 residues: CASSLLFGGSEQFF. DNA for the CDR3: TGTGCCAGCAGCTTACTTTTCGGGGGAAGTGAGCAGTTCTTC. The full variable domain, its missing parts supplied by reference TRBV7-8 and TRBJ2-1, is GAGVSQSPRYKVAKRGQDVALRCDPISGHVSLFWYQQALGQGPEFLTYFQNEAQLDKSGLPSDRFFAERPEGSVSTLKIQRTQQEDSAVYLCASSLLFGGSEQFFGPGTRLTVL.

The V gene is TRBV19, the J gene TRBJ2-4; the match to TRBD1 covers 9 bases. The CDR3 consists of 16 residues. V lost 0 bases and J lost 0; bases outside the gene matches: 0. Looked up from germline, CDR1 is LNHDA and CDR2 is SQIVND (reference sequence). The CDR3 protein is CASSIEDRGAKNIQYF. As DNA, the CDR3 is TGTGCCAGTAGTATAGAGGACAGGGGAGCCAAAAACATTCAGTACTTC.

This clonotype was found a few times. The J gene is TRBJ2-3, the V gene TRBV20-1, with 7 positions matching TRBD1. Looked up from germline, CDR1 is DFQATT and CDR2 is SNEGSKA (reference sequence). The V gene end was trimmed by 0 bases and the J gene end by 4 bases; junction bases not matched to a gene: 7. The CDR3 extends over 15 amino acids. The CDR3 nucleotides are TGCAGTGCTAGAGATAGGGGGCAGGGATCAGATACGCAGTATTTT. Amino acid sequence: CSARDRGQGSDTQYF.

The chain recombines TRBV7-9 with TRBJ2-2; D gene uncertain. The length of the CDR3 is 15 residues. Trimming shortened V by 5 bases and J by 6 bases, and 16 bases separated the two germline ends. Germline V gene sequence: CDR1 SEHNR, CDR2 FQNEAQ (reference sequence). CDR3 in amino acids: CASSPRSGSSGELFF. As DNA, the CDR3 is TGTGCCAGCAGCCCCCGGTCCGGGTCGTCCGGGGAGCTGTTTTTT.

The rearrangement uses TRBV21-1 and TRBJ1-1. TRBV21-1 is annotated as a pseudogene. The CDR3 consists of 12 residues. CDR3 loop: CASKPRDTEAFF. CDR3 DNA sequence: TGTGCCAGCAAGCCTCGGGACACTGAAGCTTTCTTT.